This TCR beta chain was captured by sequencing in a study of circulating and synovial CD4+ cells in juvenile arthritis. Repertoires were generated with immunoSEQ multiplex PCR, while TCRdb's copy carries only in-frame clones and drops some. The data contain around 18,000 clones, about 90% of them singletons. Germline CDR1 is SGDLS and CDR2 is YYNGEE. V lost 0 bases to trimming and J lost 7 bases, with 20 bases between them. The CDR3 contains 17 residues. The clonotype originates from a human donor with juvenile idiopathic arthritis. The rearrangement joins TRBV9 to TRBJ2-1; weak D call: TRBD2 (6 bases). The sequencing sample was made of CD4+ T cells from blood. CDR3 loop: CASSVDGGTIPWNEQFF. In nucleotides, the CDR3 is TGTGCCAGCAGCGTAGACGGGGGAACGATTCCATGGAATGAGCAGTTCTTC.